The 27 T cell receptor beta chains in this list originate from one sample, sequenced in a study of blood T cell repertoires in COVID-19. The assay was immunoSEQ multiplex PCR, and TCRdb's table has in-frame clones only and misses some. The repertoire has over 65,000 clones, under 90% of them found once; the top ten carry more than 10%. Material for sequencing was peripheral blood. These receptors all stem from a woman between 40 and 55 years old with active or convalescent COVID-19.

The chain uses TRBV18 and TRBJ1-5; D possibly corresponds to TRBD1 (6 bases). The CDR3 has 13 residues. Germline assignment: CDR1 KGHSH and CDR2 LQKENI. V was pared by 5 bases and J by 5 bases, with 10 bases between. CDR3 sequence: CASSGQTDQPQHF. CDR3 nucleotides: TGTGCCAGCTCAGGACAGACAGATCAGCCCCAGCATTTT.

The chain carries TRBV11-2 and TRBJ1-1; 8 bases fit TRBD1. The length of the CDR3 is 13 residues. Trimming cost V 1 base and J 11 bases; bases outside gene matches: 6. Germline CDR1 SGHAT, CDR2 FQNNGV. This CDR3 reads CASSLGQGKLAFF. The CDR3 nucleotides are TGTGCCAGCAGCTTAGGACAGGGGAAGTTGGCTTTCTTT.

The rearrangement uses TRBV28 and TRBJ2-3; D is unclear. Looked up from germline, CDR1 is MDHEN and CDR2 is SYDVKM. The CDR3 is 15 amino acids. V lost 2 bases to trimming and J lost 4 bases, with 13 bases between them. CDR3 in DNA: TGTGCCAGCAGTTTAGGGCTAACACGGCCAGATACGCAGTATTTT. This encodes CASSLGLTRPDTQYF.

V gene TRBV6-2 or TRBV6-3 combines with J gene TRBJ2-1, with D possibly matching TRBD1 (5 bases). The ends were cut back, 4 bases at V and 9 bases at J, with 22 bases in the middle. Germline CDR1 MNHEY, CDR2 SVGEGT. CDR3 length: 16 residues. This CDR3 reads CASSSRVLAGTGEQFF. The CDR3 coding sequence is TGTGCCAGCAGTTCCAGGGTCTTGGCCGGAACCGGTGAGCAGTTCTTC.

The rearrangement links TRBV4-1 to TRBJ1-4; possibly TRBD1 for D (6 bases). This CDR3 is 16 amino acids long. V was pared by 1 base and J by 2 bases, with 11 bases between. The V gene's germline CDR1 is MGHRA and CDR2 YSYEKL. The CDR3 DNA reads as TGCGCCAGCAGCCAAGCGCCGCAGGGGACTAATGAAAAACTGTTTTTT. Translated: CASSQAPQGTNEKLFF.

This clone came up a few times. The rearrangement uses TRBV3-1 (or the pseudogene TRBV3-2) and TRBJ1-1; possibly TRBD1 for D (6 bases). Germline CDR1 LGHDT, CDR2 YNNKEL (reference sequence). The CDR3 sequence is 13 residues long. V dropped 1 base and J dropped 4 bases, with 7 bases sitting between them. This CDR3 reads CASSQGQATEAFF. In nucleotides, the CDR3 is TGTGCCAGCAGCCAAGGACAGGCCACTGAAGCTTTCTTT.

This chain joins TRBV5-4 and TRBJ1-2, with 8 bases identical to TRBD1. The CDR3 is 13 amino acids. V trimming: 4 bases; J trimming: 3 bases; junction bases outside the gene matches: 2. CDR1 SGHNT and CDR2 YYREEE come from the germline V gene (reference sequence). Here the CDR3 reads CASSLGQDYGYTF. The CDR3 bases are TGTGCCAGCAGCCTGGGACAGGACTATGGCTACACCTTC.

CDR3 sequence reads: CASSQPRTGGTGELFF. The CDR3 DNA follows: TGTGCCAGCAGCCAACCAAGGACAGGGGGTACCGGGGAGCTGTTTTTT. The rearrangement joins TRBV3-1 (or the pseudogene TRBV3-2) to TRBJ2-2; 10 bases map to TRBD1. From germline, CDR1 is LGHDT and CDR2 YNNKEL (reference sequence). The CDR3 is made up of 16 amino acids. Trimming at V came to 2 bases and at J to 5 bases, leaving 5 bases not matched to a gene.

This clone has ten or more counts. The chain carries TRBV7-9 and TRBJ2-7; 9 nucleotides line up with TRBD1. Germline CDR1 is SEHNR and CDR2 is FQNEAQ (reference sequence). Trimming took 4 bases from V and 5 from J; bases not matched to a gene: 6. The CDR3 length is 14 residues. CDR3 protein: CASSSTGGSDEQYF. The CDR3 nucleotides read TGTGCCAGCAGCTCAACAGGGGGCTCTGACGAGCAGTACTTC.

The chain couples TRBV4-3 to TRBJ1-5; D gene uncertain. Germline assignment: CDR1 LGHNA and CDR2 YSLEER. The CDR3 has 15 amino acids. With 3 bases removed from V and 5 bases from J, the gap between germline ends came to 14 bases. CDR3 nucleotide sequence: TGCGCCAGCAGCCACTCCGGACTGCTGGATCAGCCCCAGCATTTT. It translates to CASSHSGLLDQPQHF.

In this sample, this clone turned up once. The rearrangement uses TRBV19 and TRBJ2-1, with a tentative D call TRBD1 (5 bases). The CDR3 contains 13 residues. CDR1 and CDR2 (germline): LNHDA, SQIVND (reference sequence). The germline V and J ends were trimmed by 5 bases and 5 bases, with 10 bases remaining between them. The chain's CDR3 is CASSATVDNEQFF. The CDR3 DNA reads TGTGCCAGTAGTGCGACAGTAGACAATGAGCAGTTCTTC.

The gene calls are TRBV15 and TRBJ1-5; perhaps TRBD1 as D (6 bases). The CDR3 runs to 18 residues. V lost 3 bases to trimming and J lost 1 base, with 19 bases between them. The germline V gene has CDR1 LNHNV and CDR2 YYDKDF (reference sequence). The CDR3: CATSRGRGFFSSNQPQHF. The CDR3 DNA is TGTGCCACCAGCAGGGGTAGGGGGTTTTTTTCGAGCAATCAGCCCCAGCATTTT.

The chain links TRBV4-3 to TRBJ2-2; TRBD1 agrees at 9 bases. This CDR3 comprises 17 residues. V lost 0 bases to trimming and J lost 5 bases; unmatched junction nucleotides: 7. From germline, CDR1 is LGHNA and CDR2 YSLEER. CDR3 protein: CASSQEGGQGRTGELFF. CDR3 DNA: TGCGCCAGCAGCCAAGAGGGGGGACAGGGCCGGACCGGGGAGCTGTTTTTT.

The chain joins TRBV5-6 to TRBJ1-2; 10 bases fit TRBD1. Germline CDR1 is SGHDT and CDR2 is YYEEEE. The CDR3 runs to 14 residues. The ends lost 0 bases at V and 4 bases at J; junction bases unmatched: 0. The CDR3 DNA sequence: TGTGCCAGCAGCTTGGGGGACAGGGGCTATGGCTACACCTTC. This gives the protein CASSLGDRGYGYTF.

This chain connects TRBV3-1 (or the pseudogene TRBV3-2) to TRBJ1-2; 7 nucleotides agree with TRBD1. Per the germline V gene, CDR1 is LGHDT and CDR2 is YNNKEL (reference sequence). This CDR3 is built from 13 residues. Trimming at V came to 11 bases and at J to 8 bases, leaving 14 bases not matched to a gene. The CDR3, as DNA: TGTGCCTCTTCGCGACAGGGCACCTACGGCTACACCTTC. Its protein is CASSRQGTYGYTF.

The chain employs TRBV21-1 and TRBJ1-3. TRBV21-1 is listed as a pseudogene. The CDR3 loop spans 21 amino acids. CDR3 residues: CASSNFGKWFGKGFSGNTIYF. The CDR3 bases are TGTGCCAGCAGCAATTTCGGAAAATGGTTCGGGAAAGGGTTCTCTGGAAACACCATATATTTT.

The chain recombines TRBV24-1 with TRBJ2-2; 11 nucleotides agree with TRBD2. Germline CDR1 is KGHDR and CDR2 is SFDVKD. There are 20 residues in the CDR3. V shed 1 base, J shed 5 bases, and the junction held 14 bases outside the gene matches. The CDR3 sequence: CATSDLRGQPGLAVTGELFF. Here the CDR3 DNA reads TGTGCCACCAGTGATTTAAGGGGACAACCGGGACTAGCGGTTACCGGGGAGCTGTTTTTT.

This clone has more than one count but fewer than ten. The J gene is TRBJ2-2, the V gene TRBV6-2 or TRBV6-3, with TRBD1 identical over 8 bases. V was clipped by 2 bases and J by 5 bases; unmatched bases: 1. This CDR3 is built from 14 residues. Germline values: CDR1 MNHEY, CDR2 SVGEGT. CDR3: CASSYRTGTGELFF. Here the CDR3 DNA reads TGTGCCAGCAGTTACAGGACAGGGACCGGGGAGCTGTTTTTT.

In this sample, this clone turned up a few times. The J gene is TRBJ1-1, the V gene TRBV10-3, with D unresolved. V was clipped by 3 bases and J by 0 bases, with 11 bases between them. CDR1 and CDR2 (germline): ENHRY, SYGVKD. The CDR3 runs to 15 residues. Written as DNA, the CDR3 is TGTGCCATCAGTGACCGCCTAACCATGAACACTGAAGCTTTCTTT. It is translated as CAISDRLTMNTEAFF.

This clone turned up a few times. The gene calls are TRBV12-5 and TRBJ2-6; D is possibly TRBD1 (6 bases). Germline V gene sequence: CDR1 LGHNT, CDR2 FRNRAP. The germline V and J ends were trimmed by 5 bases and 4 bases, with 15 bases remaining between them. CDR3 length: 16 residues. The CDR3 DNA reads TGTGCTAGTGGTCTCCGACAGGATCAAGGGGCCAACGTCCTGACTTTC. Protein: CASGLRQDQGANVLTF.

This chain uses TRBV2 with TRBJ2-3; 11 positions match TRBD2. Germline-derived CDR1 and CDR2 are SNHLY and FYNNEI. This CDR3 region has 14 residues. J lost 4 bases, V lost 6 bases, and 3 bases had no gene match. In nucleotides, the CDR3 is TGTGCCAGCAGCCTTAGCGGGGGGGCAGATACGCAGTATTTT. Its protein product is CASSLSGGADTQYF.

The chain links TRBV5-1 to TRBJ2-7; TRBD1 agrees at 7 bases. Germline assignment: CDR1 SGHRS and CDR2 YFSETQ. V lost 1 base to trimming and J lost 3 bases; unmatched junction nucleotides: 13. This CDR3 comprises 17 residues. CDR3 in amino acids: CASSLTQSGQGVYEQYF. CDR3 coding DNA: TGCGCCAGCAGCTTGACCCAGTCTGGGCAGGGGGTCTACGAGCAGTACTTC.

CDR3 bases: TGTGCCAGCAGTTTATCCAGCAGGCTCGTCAATCAGCCCCAGCATTTT. It translates to CASSLSSRLVNQPQHF. The chain joins TRBV27 to TRBJ1-5; D is ambiguous. With 0 bases removed from V and 3 bases from J, the gap between germline ends came to 12 bases. There are 16 residues in the CDR3. Germline CDR1 reads MNHEY; CDR2 reads SMNVEV (reference sequence).

In regard to this clone: This sample also contains other DNA sequences that code for the same CDR3. The rearrangement links TRBV14 to TRBJ1-2; D is undetermined. The germline V and J ends were trimmed by 4 bases and 0 bases, with 12 bases remaining between them. CDR1 and CDR2 (germline): SGHDN, FVKESK. The CDR3 spans 15 residues. The CDR3 DNA reads as TGTGCCAGCAGCCTTGGAGGAAGAGCTAACTATGGCTACACCTTC. Translated: CASSLGGRANYGYTF.

This chain uses TRBV4-1 with TRBJ2-5; 7 nucleotides match TRBD2. The CDR3 has 13 residues. The V gene's germline CDR1 is MGHRA and CDR2 YSYEKL. With V trimmed by 6 bases and J by 12 bases, 13 bases remained unmatched. As DNA, the CDR3 is TGCGCCAGCAGTCGGCTAGCGGAACCCCCTGAGTACTTC. Amino acid sequence: CASSRLAEPPEYF.

The J gene is TRBJ1-5, the V gene TRBV2; 8 nucleotides line up with TRBD1. V lost 10 bases, J lost 5 bases, and 7 bases stayed unmatched. The CDR3 runs to 13 residues. Germline CDR1 is SNHLY and CDR2 is FYNNEI. CDR3 nucleotide sequence: TGTGCCACCCGGGACAGGCTGGATCAGCCCCAGCATTTT. It is translated as CATRDRLDQPQHF.

This clone was counted between two and nine times. The chain recombines TRBV11-2 with TRBJ2-7, with a weak D call TRBD1 (6 bases). V was cut by 3 bases and J by 7 bases, with 13 bases left in between. The CDR3 has 13 amino acids. Germline V lookup: CDR1 SGHAT, CDR2 FQNNGV. CDR3 protein: CASSLVGAQEQYF. The CDR3 nucleotides read TGTGCCAGCAGCTTGGTGGGGGCGCAGGAGCAGTACTTC.